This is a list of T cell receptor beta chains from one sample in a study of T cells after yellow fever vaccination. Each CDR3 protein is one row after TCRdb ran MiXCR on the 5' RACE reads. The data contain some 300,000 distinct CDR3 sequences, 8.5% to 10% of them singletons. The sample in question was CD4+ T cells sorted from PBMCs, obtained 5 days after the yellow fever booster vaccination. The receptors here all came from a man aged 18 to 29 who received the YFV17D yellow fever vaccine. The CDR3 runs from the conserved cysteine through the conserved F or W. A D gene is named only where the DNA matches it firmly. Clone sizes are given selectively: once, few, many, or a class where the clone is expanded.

TGCGCCAGCAGCTTGCAGATTTCAGATACGCAGTATTTT	CASSLQISDTQYF	TRBV5-1	TRBJ2-3	-	-
TGTGCCAGTAGTTCGACTGGGGGGGACCGACTTTATAATTCACCCCTCCACTTT	CASSSTGGDRLYNSPLHF	TRBV19	TRBJ1-6	-	-
TGTGCCAGCAGCCCCCCAGGGTTTTCGGCTTTCTTT	CASSPPGFSAFF	TRBV7-2	TRBJ1-1	-	few
TGTGCCAGCAGAAGACAGGGGGGCGATCAAGAGACCCAGTACTTC	CASRRQGGDQETQYF	TRBV5-4	TRBJ2-5	TRBD1	few
TGTGCCAGCAGCCCTGAAGGGGCCGGGGGCTACACCTTC	CASSPEGAGGYTF	TRBV7-9	TRBJ1-2	-	-
TGTGCCAGCAGCCGCTCCCCAGCGGGGGTCAGGAATGAGCAGTTCTTC	CASSRSPAGVRNEQFF	TRBV7-3	TRBJ2-1	TRBD2	few
TGTGCCAGCAGCCTCCAGGCTAGCGGGACCAAGACCCAGTACTTC	CASSLQASGTKTQYF	TRBV7-3	TRBJ2-5	TRBD2	few
TGTGCCAGCAGCGGATCCCAGGGTAACGCCGAGCAGTACTTC	CASSGSQGNAEQYF	TRBV3-1	TRBJ2-7	-	many
TGTGCCAGCAGCTCCCCCCCGGGCTCGGCTTGGTTT	CASSSPPGSAWF	TRBV5-5	TRBJ1-4	-	-
TGTGCCAGCAGTTATCGGGCCCGGGACAGGGCAAACTATGGCTACACCTTC	CASSYRARDRANYGYTF	TRBV6-2/TRBV6-3	TRBJ1-2	TRBD1	-
TGTGCCAGCAGCTTAGCGAACCGAGATACGCAGTATTTT	CASSLANRDTQYF	TRBV7-2	TRBJ2-3	-	-